These 8 T cell receptor beta chains were sequenced from one sample in a study of T cell responses to AZD1222 COVID-19 vaccine (dated by TCRdb to 2020 to 2023). Receptor amplification or capture employed the immunoSEQ multiplex PCR assay. The immuneACCESS repertoire file appears here via TCRdb, limited to in-frame rearrangements. These files lack a portion of the clones; in checked studies, under half of the deficit traces to unresolved V genes, and the cause of the others is not known. The sample records about 130,000 clones, around 90% of which are singletons. The biggest ten clones account for roughly 3.9% of the sample. The intended sense of this specimen's time point label: baseline before first vaccination. The material was peripheral blood, obtained on day 0 of AZD1222 vaccination. The receptors stem from an adult in good health.

J is TRBJ1-1 and V is TRBV5-5; D call uncertain. The CDR3 covers 12 residues. Germline CDR1 is SGHKS and CDR2 is YYEKEE (reference sequence). V dropped 7 bases and J dropped 1 base, with 8 bases sitting between them. Written as DNA, the CDR3 is TGTGCCAGCGAGAATCCGAACACTGAAGCTTTCTTT. Protein: CASENPNTEAFF.

The V call is TRBV3-1 (or the pseudogene TRBV3-2), the J call TRBJ2-7; 11 bases match TRBD2. Germline V gene lookup returns CDR1 LGHDT and CDR2 YNNKEL (reference sequence). V shed 3 bases, J shed 6 bases, and the junction held 7 bases outside the gene matches. The CDR3 is made up of 15 amino acids. The chain's CDR3 is CASSHTSGSLGEQYF. The CDR3 DNA reads as TGTGCCAGCAGCCACACTAGCGGGAGCCTGGGCGAGCAGTACTTC.

This clone has only a few counts. The CDR3 nucleotides read TGCGCCAGCAGCCAACCGGACAGGGCGGAGGATGAGCAGTTCTTC. Translating it yields CASSQPDRAEDEQFF. The chain combines TRBV4-1 with TRBJ2-1, with 8 bases identical to TRBD1. V gave up 2 bases and J gave up 8 bases; unmatched junction bases: 8. The length of the CDR3 is 15 residues. Germline values: CDR1 MGHRA, CDR2 YSYEKL.

The chain recombines TRBV5-4 with TRBJ1-2; possibly TRBD1 for D (5 bases). Germline CDR1 SGHNT, CDR2 YYREEE (reference sequence). The CDR3 runs 14 residues. With 3 bases removed from V and 1 base from J, the gap between germline ends came to 10 bases. The chain's CDR3 is CASSSRDLNYGYTF. In nucleotides, the CDR3 is TGTGCCAGCAGCTCAAGGGACCTTAACTATGGCTACACCTTC.

This chain joins TRBV5-1 and TRBJ2-1, with D maybe TRBD2 (6 bases). V dropped 5 bases and J dropped 5 bases, with 11 bases sitting between them. This CDR3 region has 13 residues. Germline V lookup: CDR1 SGHRS, CDR2 YFSETQ. The DNA of the CDR3 is TGCGCCAGCAGACGCGGGGATAACAATGAGCAGTTCTTC. It translates to CASRRGDNNEQFF. The full variable domain, with the rest looked up from reference TRBV5-1 and TRBJ2-1, is KAGVTQTPRYLIKTRGQQVTLSCSPISGHRSVSWYQQTPGQGLQFLFEYFSETQRNKGNFPGRFSGRQFSNSRSEMNVSTLELGDSALYLCASRRGDNNEQFFGPGTRLTVL.

This rearrangement joins TRBV27 to TRBJ1-1; D is unclear. V was cut by 2 bases and J by 1 base, with 11 bases left in between. This CDR3 region has 15 residues. Germline V CDR1 and CDR2: MNHEY, SMNVEV (reference sequence). In nucleotides, the CDR3 is TGTGCCAGCAGTTTAACGCTCTTAGCGAACACTGAAGCTTTCTTT. It codes for CASSLTLLANTEAFF.

The rearrangement links TRBV12-3 or TRBV12-4 to TRBJ2-7; possibly TRBD2 for D (5 bases). Trimming left V 9 bases short and J 3 bases short, with 15 bases between. This CDR3 region has 13 residues. CDR3 sequence reads: CASFLAPGYEQYF. The CDR3 region has the DNA TGTGCCAGTTTCCTAGCACCTGGCTACGAGCAGTACTTC.

The chain uses TRBV2 and TRBJ1-1; the D is unclear. Trimming removed 3 bases at V and 6 bases at J, with 8 bases between. CDR1 is SNHLY and CDR2 is FYNNEI in the germline V gene. The length of the CDR3 is 12 residues. Here the CDR3 reads CASSDSFSEAFF. The DNA for the CDR3 is TGTGCCAGCAGTGATTCGTTTTCTGAAGCTTTCTTT. The full variable domain, its missing parts supplied by reference TRBV2 and TRBJ1-1, is EPEVTQTPSHQVTQMGQEVILRCVPISNHLYFYWYRQILGQKVEFLVSFYNNEISEKSEIFDDQFSVERPDGSNFTLKIRSTKLEDSAMYFCASSDSFSEAFFGQGTRLTVV.